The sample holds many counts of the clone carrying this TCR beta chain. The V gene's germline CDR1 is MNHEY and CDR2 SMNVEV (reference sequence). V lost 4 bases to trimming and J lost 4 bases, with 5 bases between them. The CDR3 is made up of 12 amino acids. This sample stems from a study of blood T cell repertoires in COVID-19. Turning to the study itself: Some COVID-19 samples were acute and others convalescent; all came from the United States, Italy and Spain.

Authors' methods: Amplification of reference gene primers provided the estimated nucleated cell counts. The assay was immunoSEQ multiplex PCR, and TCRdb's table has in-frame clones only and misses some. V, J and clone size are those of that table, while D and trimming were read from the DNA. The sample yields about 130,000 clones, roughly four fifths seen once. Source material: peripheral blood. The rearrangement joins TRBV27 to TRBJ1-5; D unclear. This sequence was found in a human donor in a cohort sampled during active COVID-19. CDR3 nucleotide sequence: TGTGCCAGCAGTTCCCAGAATCAGCCCCAGCATTTT. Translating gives CASSSQNQPQHF.